The 3 T cell receptor beta chains given below trace back to one sample, sequenced in a study of T cell changes during pregnancy in multiple sclerosis. Some clones are missing from TCRdb's copy, which holds only in-frame ones; the method was immunoSEQ multiplex PCR. The repertoire holds 90,000 to 120,000 clones, with roughly nine tenths as singletons. The sequencing here drew on peripheral blood, taken in the second trimester of pregnancy. Source of these receptors: a female donor with multiple sclerosis, enrolled in a pregnancy study.

The chain uses TRBV19 and TRBJ1-2, with 7 nucleotides matching TRBD1. J lost 4 bases, V lost 5 bases, and 10 bases had no gene match. In germline, CDR1 is LNHDA, CDR2 SQIVND (reference sequence). There are 15 residues in the CDR3. DNA for the CDR3: TGTGCCAGTAGTTTGGGACAGCCGCTCCTCTATGGCTACACCTTC. It encodes CASSLGQPLLYGYTF.

This chain connects TRBV27 to TRBJ1-2, with D possibly being TRBD1 (6 bases). Trimming cost V 4 bases and J 4 bases, with 19 bases left between them. From germline, CDR1 is MNHEY and CDR2 SMNVEV (reference sequence). CDR3 size: 16 residues. CDR3 loop: CASSSIRGAPGYGYTF. The CDR3 nucleotides are TGTGCCAGCAGTTCTATCCGGGGGGCGCCGGGCTATGGCTACACCTTC.

V is TRBV4-2 and J is TRBJ1-4; D remains unclear. CDR1 is LGHNA and CDR2 is YNFKEQ in the germline V gene. This CDR3 has 17 residues. V was cut by 1 base and J by 0 bases, with 12 bases left in between. The CDR3 DNA reads TGTGCCAGCAGCCAAGGAGTAGGGCGGGCAACTAATGAAAAACTGTTTTTT. This codes for CASSQGVGRATNEKLFF.